This section outlines one TCR beta chain sequence together with its context. Its antigen is unidentified. This record belongs to a study of radiation and T cells in renal cell carcinoma. There are 14 residues in the CDR3. V was pared by 3 bases and J by 5 bases, with 13 bases between. Looked up from germline, CDR1 is SEHNR and CDR2 is FQNEAQ (reference sequence). The data were produced by immunoSEQ multiplex PCR, yet TCRdb's version contains in-frame clones alone and is incomplete. This table has 100,000 to 150,000 clones, 88% appearing once. The time point: blood 2 weeks post-SBRT. Sample treatment: 15 Gy SBRT to primary tumor, nephrectomy 4 weeks later. Study conclusions and caveats: Pretreatment tumor biopsies were lacking, so baseline clonotypes are unknown.

The J gene is TRBJ1-2, the V gene TRBV7-9; tentative D call: TRBD1 (6 bases). Source: blood, taken from a patient whose treatment included radiotherapy and nephrectomy. The source of this sequence is a woman aged 70 to 79 with renal cell carcinoma. The CDR3, as DNA: TGTGCCAGCAGCTTCATAGGAGGACAGTATGGCTACACCTTC. It codes for CASSFIGGQYGYTF.